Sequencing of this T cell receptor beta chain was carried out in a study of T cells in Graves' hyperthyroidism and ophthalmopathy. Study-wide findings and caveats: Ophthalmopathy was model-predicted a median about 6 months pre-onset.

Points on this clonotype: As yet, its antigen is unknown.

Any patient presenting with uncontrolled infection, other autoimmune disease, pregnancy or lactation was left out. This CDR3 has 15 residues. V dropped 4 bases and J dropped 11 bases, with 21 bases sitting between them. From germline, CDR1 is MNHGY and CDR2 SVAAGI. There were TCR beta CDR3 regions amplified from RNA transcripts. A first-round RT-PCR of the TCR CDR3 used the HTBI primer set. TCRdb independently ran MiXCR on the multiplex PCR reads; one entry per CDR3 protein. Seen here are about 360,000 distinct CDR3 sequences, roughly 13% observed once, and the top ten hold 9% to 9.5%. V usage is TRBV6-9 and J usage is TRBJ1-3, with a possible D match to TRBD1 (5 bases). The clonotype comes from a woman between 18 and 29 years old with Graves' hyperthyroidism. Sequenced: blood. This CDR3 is CASSSPQVGLNSIYF. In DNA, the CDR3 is TGTGCCAGCAGTTCCCCCCAGGTGGGACTTAACTCCATATATTTT.